This TCR beta chain is drawn from a study of T cells in Graves' hyperthyroidism and ophthalmopathy. RNA transcripts served as the template for amplifying TCR beta CDR3 regions. The HTBI primer set drove a first-round RT-PCR of the TCR CDR3. TCRdb independently ran MiXCR on the multiplex PCR reads; one entry per CDR3 protein. The repertoire holds about 640,000 distinct CDR3 sequences, about a fifth seen once, with 34% in the top ten. Whole-study results and caveats: The blood repertoire included most of the expanded thyroid clonotypes above 0.001.

About this clonotype: Its target is not known. Germline is not matched at one junction end, which may reflect a read error.

Uncontrolled infection, other autoimmune disease, pregnancy or lactation disqualified patients from enrolment. The receptor comes from a man aged 30 to 39 with Graves' ophthalmopathy. Sequencing input: blood.

Here the CDR3 reads CASSSGRLARETQYF. In DNA form, the CDR3 reads TGTGCCAGCAGCTCCGGGAGGCTAGCACGGGAGACCCAGTACTTC. The V call is TRBV5-1, the J call TRBJ2-5; 7 bases fit TRBD2. The CDR3 extends over 15 amino acids. Germline V CDR1 and CDR2: SGHRS, YFSETQ.